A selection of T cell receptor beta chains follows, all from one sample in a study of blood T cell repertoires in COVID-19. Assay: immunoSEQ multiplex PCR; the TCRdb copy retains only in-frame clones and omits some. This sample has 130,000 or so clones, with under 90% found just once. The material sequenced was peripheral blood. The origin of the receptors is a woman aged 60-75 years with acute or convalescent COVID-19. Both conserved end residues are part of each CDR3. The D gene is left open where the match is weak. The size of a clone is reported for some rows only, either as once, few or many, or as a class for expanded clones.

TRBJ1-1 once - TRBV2 TGTGCCAGCATGGGGCTTGCCACTGAAGCTTTCTTT CASMGLATEAFF
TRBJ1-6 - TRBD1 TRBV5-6 TGTGCCAGCAGCTTCGGGACAGGGGATAATTCACCCCTCCACTTT CASSFGTGDNSPLHF
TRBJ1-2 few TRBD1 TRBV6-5 TGTGCCAGCATCCGGGACAGGGGGCCCTATGGCTACACCTTC CASIRDRGPYGYTF
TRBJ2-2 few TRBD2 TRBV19 TGTGCCAGTAGTCAAACCCTAGCGGGGGCTATCACCGGGGAGCTGTTTTTT CASSQTLAGAITGELFF
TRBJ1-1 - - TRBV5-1 TGCGCCAGCACGACAGGTTACACTGAAGCTTTCTTT CASTTGYTEAFF
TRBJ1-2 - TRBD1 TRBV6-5 TGTGCCAGCAGTTCCCCGGGACAGAAAAACCCCTATGGCTACACCTTC CASSSPGQKNPYGYTF
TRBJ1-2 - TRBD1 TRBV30 TGTGCCACGACTGGACAGGGGGGAGACGGCTACACCTTC CATTGQGGDGYTF
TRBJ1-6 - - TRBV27 TGTGCCAGCACCCCAGGGGCCGGTATGAATTCACCCCTCCACTTT CASTPGAGMNSPLHF
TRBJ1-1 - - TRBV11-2 TGTGCCAGCAGCTTAGATCGGGGATTGAACACTGAAGCTTTCTTT CASSLDRGLNTEAFF
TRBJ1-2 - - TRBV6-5 TGTGCCAGCAGCCGAACAGGGTCCTATGGCTACACCTTC CASSRTGSYGYTF
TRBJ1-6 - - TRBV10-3 TGTGCCATCAGTGAAGGAGAGCTCGGGAGGCCCCTCCACTTT CAISEGELGRPLHF
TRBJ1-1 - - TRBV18 TGTGCCAGCTCACTGGGAGGGACGGATTACATGAACACTGAAGCTTTCTTT CASSLGGTDYMNTEAFF